Following are 5 T cell receptor beta chains from one sample sequenced in a study of beta chain features in type 1 diabetes. As every portion of the isolated RNA was reverse transcribed, the sequencing read expressed TCRB transcripts. The protocol was immunoSEQ multiplex PCR, while the TCRdb copy is restricted to in-frame clones and leaves out a portion. The table has 150,000 or so clones, approximately 52% seen once. The sequenced sample consisted of Tregs from blood. These receptors all come from a man aged 18 to 30 in good health.

The gene calls are TRBV6-1 and TRBJ1-4; D call uncertain. The CDR3 is 15 residues long. CDR1 MNHNS and CDR2 SASEGT come from the germline V gene. Trimming pared 2 bases from V and 4 bases from J, leaving 11 bases between. The DNA of the CDR3 is TGTGCCAGCAGTGAATTAACGGTTATTAATGAAAAACTGTTTTTT. It yields the protein CASSELTVINEKLFF.

This clone was picked up a small number of times. The chain links TRBV29-1 to TRBJ2-4, with 8 positions matching TRBD1. There are 13 residues in the CDR3. Per the germline V gene, CDR1 is SQVTM and CDR2 is ANQGSEA. With V trimmed by 7 bases and J by 0 bases, 2 bases remained unmatched. DNA for the CDR3: TGCAGCGCAGGGACAGGAGCCAAAAACATTCAGTACTTC. This codes for CSAGTGAKNIQYF.

The rearrangement uses TRBV9 and TRBJ2-1, with 12 bases matching TRBD1. This CDR3 has 15 residues. Per germline, CDR1 SGDLS and CDR2 YYNGEE. Trimming cost V 3 bases and J 4 bases; bases outside gene matches: 2. The chain's CDR3 is CASSGDRGHYNEQFF. The CDR3 DNA reads as TGTGCCAGCAGCGGGGACAGGGGGCATTACAATGAGCAGTTCTTC.

The V and J genes are TRBV7-2 and TRBJ1-3; 7 positions match TRBD1. Germline V gene lookup returns CDR1 SGHTA and CDR2 FQGNSA. The CDR3 covers 14 residues. The junction had 5 bases not matched to a gene; V was cut back by 5 bases and J by 4 bases. As DNA, the CDR3 is TGTGCCAGCAGCCAGGACAGGTGGGGAAACACCATATATTTT. Translated: CASSQDRWGNTIYF.

This clone has only a few counts. The V and J genes are TRBV6-6 and TRBJ2-7; TRBD1 might be the D (6 bases). Germline assignment: CDR1 MNHNY and CDR2 SVGAGI (reference sequence). The V gene lost 2 bases and the J gene lost 0 bases, with 11 bases spanning the gap. CDR3 length equals 15 residues. CDR3 sequence: CASSYVRGFSYEQYF. CDR3 nucleotide sequence: TGTGCCAGCAGTTACGTAAGGGGGTTCTCCTACGAGCAGTACTTC.